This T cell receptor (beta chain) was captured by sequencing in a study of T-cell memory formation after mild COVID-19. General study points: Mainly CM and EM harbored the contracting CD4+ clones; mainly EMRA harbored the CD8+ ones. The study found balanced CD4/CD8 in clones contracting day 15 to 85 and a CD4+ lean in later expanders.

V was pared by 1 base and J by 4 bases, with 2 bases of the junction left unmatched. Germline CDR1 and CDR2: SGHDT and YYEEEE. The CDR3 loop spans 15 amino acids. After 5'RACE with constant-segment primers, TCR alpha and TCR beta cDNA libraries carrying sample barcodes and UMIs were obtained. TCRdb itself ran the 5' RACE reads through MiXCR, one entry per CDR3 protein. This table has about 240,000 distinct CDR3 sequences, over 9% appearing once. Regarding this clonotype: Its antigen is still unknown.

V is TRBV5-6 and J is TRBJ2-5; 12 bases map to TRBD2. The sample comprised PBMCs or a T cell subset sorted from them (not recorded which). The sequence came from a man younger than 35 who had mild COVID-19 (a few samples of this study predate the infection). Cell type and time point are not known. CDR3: CASSLRLAGAETQYF. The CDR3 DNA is TGTGCCAGCAGCTTGCGACTAGCGGGGGCAGAGACCCAGTACTTC.